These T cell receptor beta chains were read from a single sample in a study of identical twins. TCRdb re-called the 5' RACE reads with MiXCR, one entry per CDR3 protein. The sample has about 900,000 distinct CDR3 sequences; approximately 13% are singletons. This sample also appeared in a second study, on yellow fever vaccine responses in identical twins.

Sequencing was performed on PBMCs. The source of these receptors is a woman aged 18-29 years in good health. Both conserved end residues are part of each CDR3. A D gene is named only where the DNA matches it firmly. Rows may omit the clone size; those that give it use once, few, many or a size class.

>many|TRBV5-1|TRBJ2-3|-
CASSSGWVIGTDTQYF
TGCGCCAGCAGCTCCGGCTGGGTGATTGGGACAGATACGCAGTATTTT
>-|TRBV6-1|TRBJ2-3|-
CASSELGGARTDTQYF
TGTGCCAGCAGTGAATTGGGGGGGGCGCGCACAGATACGCAGTATTTT
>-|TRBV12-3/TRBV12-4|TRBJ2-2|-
CASRMTITGELFF
TGTGCCAGCAGGATGACGATCACCGGGGAGCTGTTTTTT
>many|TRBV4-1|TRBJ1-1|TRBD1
CASSQTNRGPTEAFF
TGCGCCAGCAGCCAAACAAACAGGGGGCCCACTGAAGCTTTCTTT
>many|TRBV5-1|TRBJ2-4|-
CASMDQNKNIQYF
TGCGCCAGCATGGACCAAAACAAAAACATTCAGTACTTC
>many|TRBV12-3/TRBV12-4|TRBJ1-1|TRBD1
CASSPDRGVPEAFF
TGTGCCAGCAGTCCCGACAGGGGCGTTCCTGAAGCTTTCTTT
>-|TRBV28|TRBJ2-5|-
CAIDGGVRYWGQETQYF
TGTGCCATAGATGGCGGCGTCAGGTATTGGGGGCAAGAGACCCAGTACTTC
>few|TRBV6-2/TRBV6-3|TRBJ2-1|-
CASSYYRGNEQFF
TGTGCCAGCAGTTATTATCGAGGGAATGAGCAGTTCTTC
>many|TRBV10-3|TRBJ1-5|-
CAISESGRVGNQPQHF
TGTGCCATCAGTGAGTCCGGGAGGGTTGGCAATCAGCCCCAGCATTTT
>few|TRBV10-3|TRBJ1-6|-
CAISESESPLHF
TGTGCCATCAGTGAGTCGGAGTCACCCCTCCACTTT
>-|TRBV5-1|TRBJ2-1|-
CASSLAGGRGYNEQFF
TGCGCCAGCAGCTTGGCGGGTGGCAGGGGATACAATGAGCAGTTCTTC
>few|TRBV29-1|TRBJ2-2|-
CSVGGINTGELFF
TGCAGCGTTGGGGGGATAAACACCGGGGAGCTGTTTTTT
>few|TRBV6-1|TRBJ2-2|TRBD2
CASSSRGEGDTGELFF
TGTGCCAGCAGCTCCCGGGGGGAGGGAGACACCGGGGAGCTGTTTTTT
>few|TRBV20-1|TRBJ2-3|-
CSANDWQEADTQYF
TGCAGTGCTAACGACTGGCAGGAGGCAGATACGCAGTATTTT
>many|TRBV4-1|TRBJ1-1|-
CASNPRGATNTEAFF
TGCGCCAGCAATCCGCGGGGGGCTACAAACACTGAAGCTTTCTTT
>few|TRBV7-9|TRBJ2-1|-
CASSSGPDEQFF
TGTGCCAGCAGCTCAGGGCCGGATGAGCAGTTCTTC
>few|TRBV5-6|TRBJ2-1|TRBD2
CASSLSFGLAGDNEQFF
TGTGCCAGCAGCTTGAGTTTCGGGCTAGCGGGAGACAATGAGCAGTTCTTC
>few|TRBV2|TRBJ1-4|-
CASSVLDRFNEKLFF
TGTGCCAGCAGTGTGTTAGACAGGTTTAATGAAAAACTGTTTTTT
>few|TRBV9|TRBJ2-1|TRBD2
CASSASLAGGAYNEQFF
TGTGCCAGCAGCGCCTCCCTAGCGGGGGGCGCCTACAATGAGCAGTTCTTC
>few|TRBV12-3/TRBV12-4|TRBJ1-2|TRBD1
CASSLEGQGGYTF
TGTGCCAGCAGTTTAGAGGGACAGGGGGGCTACACCTTC
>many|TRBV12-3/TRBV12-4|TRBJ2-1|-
CASRLQGGEQFF
TGTGCCAGCAGGCTTCAAGGGGGAGAGCAGTTCTTC
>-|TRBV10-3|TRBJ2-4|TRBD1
CAISRQGDIQYF
TGTGCCATCAGTAGACAGGGAGACATTCAGTACTTC
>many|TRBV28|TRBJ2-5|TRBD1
CASSFGQGDQETQYF
TGTGCCAGCAGTTTCGGACAGGGGGACCAAGAGACCCAGTACTTC
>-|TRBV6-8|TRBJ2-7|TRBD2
CASSYEVAGVLYEQYF
TGTGCCAGCAGTTACGAAGTAGCGGGTGTCCTCTACGAGCAGTACTTC
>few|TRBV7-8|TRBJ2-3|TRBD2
CASSPRSGGALSQYF
TGTGCCAGCAGCCCCCGTAGCGGGGGGGCTTTGTCGCAGTATTTT
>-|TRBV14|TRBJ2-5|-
CASSRDSPMSQYF
TGTGCCAGCAGCCGGGACTCCCCCATGTCCCAGTACTTC